These 14 T cell receptor beta chains came from one sample sequenced in a study of neurological immune-mediated disorders. One entry per CDR3 protein, called by TCRdb with MiXCR from the 5' RACE reads. This table has 44,000 or so distinct CDR3 sequences, 6% to 7% appearing once. The sample comprised CD4+ T cells from blood. The origin of the receptors is a woman in her thirties or forties in good health.

This clonotype came up many times. The genes are TRBV28 and TRBJ1-2; 7 bases are shared with TRBD1. Unmatched junction bases numbered 3, after V lost 6 bases and J lost 2 bases. CDR1 is MDHEN, CDR2 SYDVKM, per germline. The CDR3 runs to 13 residues. This CDR3 is CASSSTGNYGYTF. The CDR3 bases are TGTGCCAGCAGCTCGACAGGGAACTATGGCTACACCTTC.

In this sample, this clonotype turned up many times. The chain joins TRBV29-1 to TRBJ2-3; tentatively, D is TRBD2 (6 bases). CDR1 and CDR2 from the germline V gene are SQVTM and ANQGSEA. This CDR3 comprises 13 residues. V lost 8 bases and J lost 3, with 15 bases in between. The CDR3 nucleotides are TGCAGCCCTATGGGGGGAGCAACAGATACGCAGTATTTT. Protein sequence: CSPMGGATDTQYF.

Ten or more counts support this clonotype. V and J are TRBV27 and TRBJ2-3, with TRBD2 matching 7 bases. The CDR3 is 13 amino acids. CDR1 and CDR2 from the germline V gene are MNHEY and SMNVEV (reference sequence). Unmatched junction bases numbered 8, after V lost 2 bases and J lost 12 bases. CDR3 DNA: TGTGCCAGCAGTTTAAGTGGGAGGGCCATACAGTATTTT. Translation gives CASSLSGRAIQYF.

Ten or more counts support this clonotype. The J gene is TRBJ2-7, the V gene TRBV5-5; D is unclear. Trimming left V 4 bases short and J 4 bases short, with 9 bases between. Germline values: CDR1 SGHKS, CDR2 YYEKEE (reference sequence). The CDR3 has 12 amino acids. CDR3 DNA: TGTGCCAGCAGCCCGGCTTGGTACGAGCAGTACTTC. Translation: CASSPAWYEQYF.

This clonotype was detected only a few times. The chain combines TRBV6-1 with TRBJ2-1; no clear D. CDR1 and CDR2 from the germline V gene are MNHNS and SASEGT. There are 14 residues in the CDR3. Trimming took 6 bases from V and 6 from J, leaving 15 bases between them. The CDR3 DNA is TGTGCCAGCAGAGGATTAGGGTTAGGCAATGAGCAGTTCTTC. It encodes CASRGLGLGNEQFF.

This clonotype has ten or more counts. The rearrangement links TRBV29-1 to TRBJ1-5; D is possibly TRBD1 (5 bases). The ends were cut back, 4 bases at V and 5 bases at J, with 12 bases in the middle. CDR3 length: 13 amino acids. Looked up from germline, CDR1 is SQVTM and CDR2 is ANQGSEA. CDR3 sequence reads: CSVVLGLDQPQHF. The CDR3 bases are TGCAGCGTTGTTCTGGGGCTGGATCAGCCCCAGCATTTT.

The chain employs TRBV6-6 and TRBJ1-4; D might be TRBD1 (6 bases). CDR1 MNHNY and CDR2 SVGAGI come from the germline V gene (reference sequence). Trimming pared 2 bases from V and 5 bases from J, leaving 24 bases between. This CDR3 comprises 19 residues. The CDR3 reads CASSYIKSARGQGNEKLFF. The CDR3 nucleotides read TGTGCCAGCAGTTACATCAAATCTGCTCGGGGACAAGGGAATGAAAAACTGTTTTTT.

This clonotype was picked up many times. This chain joins TRBV6-1 and TRBJ2-1; 7 bases fit TRBD1. Germline assignment: CDR1 MNHNS and CDR2 SASEGT. The CDR3 length is 15 residues. V was pared by 4 bases and J by 9 bases, with 12 bases of the junction left unmatched. CDR3 region: CASSVAGGSSREQFF. CDR3 sequence (DNA): TGTGCCAGCAGTGTAGCAGGGGGATCCTCTCGTGAGCAGTTCTTC.

In this sample, this clonotype turned up many times. V gene TRBV9 combines with J gene TRBJ2-1, with D perhaps matching TRBD2 (6 bases). Looked up from germline, CDR1 is SGDLS and CDR2 is YYNGEE. Trimming removed 0 bases from V and 7 bases from J, with 14 bases in between. This CDR3 has 15 amino acids. DNA for the CDR3: TGTGCCAGCAGCGTAGATAGCGGAAAGGGGAATGAGCAGTTCTTC. It translates to CASSVDSGKGNEQFF.

The sample holds many counts of this clonotype. The J gene is TRBJ1-1, the V gene TRBV7-2; 7 bases line up with TRBD1. Looked up from germline, CDR1 is SGHTA and CDR2 is FQGNSA. Unmatched junction bases numbered 16, after V lost 5 bases and J lost 4 bases. This CDR3 contains 17 residues. CDR3 protein: CASSPGLRGRLGTEAFF. The CDR3 DNA reads TGTGCCAGCAGCCCAGGGTTAAGGGGGCGGTTGGGCACTGAAGCTTTCTTT.

This clonotype was seen many times. The chain combines TRBV5-1 with TRBJ2-7; a possible D gene is TRBD1 (5 bases). Germline assignment: CDR1 SGHRS and CDR2 YFSETQ. The V gene lost 1 base and the J gene lost 1 base, with 6 bases spanning the gap. The CDR3 has 13 amino acids. The CDR3 bases are TGCGCCAGCAGCTTGAGACAGTCCTACGAGCAGTACTTC. Its protein is CASSLRQSYEQYF.

Many counts were recorded for this clonotype. The chain carries TRBV5-1 and TRBJ1-1; 11 positions match TRBD1. Germline values: CDR1 SGHRS, CDR2 YFSETQ. The trim removed 6 bases at V and 3 bases at J, leaving 4 bases unmatched. The CDR3 sequence is 14 residues long. The CDR3 reads CASTRDRGDTEAFF. The CDR3 bases are TGCGCCAGCACGCGGGACAGGGGGGACACTGAAGCTTTCTTT.

The rearrangement uses TRBV29-1 and TRBJ2-2, with unresolved D. The CDR3 is 13 amino acids. Germline V gene lookup returns CDR1 SQVTM and CDR2 ANQGSEA. The V end was cut by 2 bases, the J end by 4 bases, with 8 bases between. In DNA, the CDR3 is TGCAGCGTTGAAAGGGCCTCCACCGGGGAGCTGTTTTTT. Protein: CSVERASTGELFF.

This clonotype was detected many times. The rearrangement joins TRBV29-1 to TRBJ2-5; TRBD2 matches 9 bases. V gave up 3 bases and J gave up 5 bases; unmatched junction bases: 4. The CDR3 runs to 13 residues. CDR1 is SQVTM, CDR2 ANQGSEA, per germline. CDR3 in DNA: TGCAGCGTTGATCTTAGCGGGAGTGAGACCCAGTACTTC. This sequence encodes CSVDLSGSETQYF.